A single sample is the source of the 5 T cell receptor beta chains below, sequenced in a study of control samples from healthy donors and cancer patients. The table came from immunoSEQ multiplex PCR; TCRdb's copy has only in-frame clones and leaves some out. Of 100,000 to 150,000 clones listed, around 87% are singletons. The sequenced material came from blood. The source of these receptors is a man aged 55 to 69 in good health.

V usage is TRBV7-9 and J usage is TRBJ1-2, with a weak D call TRBD1 (5 bases). The CDR3 is 17 residues long. CDR1 and CDR2 (germline): SEHNR, FQNEAQ (reference sequence). Trimming shortened V by 1 base and J by 4 bases, and 19 bases separated the two germline ends. In DNA, the CDR3 is TGTGCCAGCAGCTTAGAGCAACGAAGACAGTCGATCTATGGCTACACCTTC. It is translated as CASSLEQRRQSIYGYTF.

The sample holds a few counts of this clone. The V and J genes are TRBV5-1 and TRBJ1-1; D call uncertain. Between the trimmed V and J ends, which lost 1 base and 6 bases, there was a span of 10 bases. The length of the CDR3 is 13 residues. Germline lookup yields CDR1 SGHRS and CDR2 YFSETQ. The chain's CDR3 is CASSLMGSAEAFF. DNA for the CDR3: TGCGCCAGCAGCTTGATGGGGAGCGCTGAAGCTTTCTTT.

The chain has TRBV24-1 and TRBJ2-5; either TRBD1 or TRBD2 may supply D (5 bases each). Trimming took off 4 bases at V and 4 bases at J, with 18 bases between the two ends. This CDR3 has 16 residues. Germline CDR1 reads KGHDR; CDR2 reads SFDVKD. CDR3 amino acids: CATSDPGHAGTETQYF. Written as DNA, the CDR3 is TGTGCCACCAGTGACCCCGGGCATGCAGGGACAGAGACCCAGTACTTC.

The chain recombines TRBV18 with TRBJ2-1, with 7 nucleotides matching TRBD1. The germline V gene encodes CDR1 KGHSH and CDR2 LQKENI. Trimming cost V 0 bases and J 5 bases; bases outside gene matches: 4. This CDR3 has 15 residues. CDR3 nucleotides: TGTGCCAGCTCACCACCCCAAGGGACAGACAATGAGCAGTTCTTC. Translating gives CASSPPQGTDNEQFF.

J is TRBJ1-4 and V is TRBV7-9; D gene unclear. The CDR3 is 14 residues long. The germline V gene has CDR1 SEHNR and CDR2 FQNEAQ (reference sequence). Trimming cost V 0 bases and J 5 bases, with 7 bases left between them. The CDR3 reads CASSLASVNEKLFF. CDR3 DNA: TGTGCCAGCAGCTTAGCGAGCGTGAATGAAAAACTGTTTTTT. The whole variable domain, filled in from reference TRBV7-9 and TRBJ1-4, reads DTGVSQNPRHKITKRGQNVTFRCDPISEHNRLYWYRQTLGQGPEFLTYFQNEAQLEKSRLLSDRFSAERPKGSFSTLEIQRTEQGDSAMYLCASSLASVNEKLFFGSGTQLSVL.